This T cell receptor beta chain was sequenced for a study of T cell repertoires in cytomegalovirus infection. The wider study: Recently described HLA-C-restricted plus well-studied HLA-B-restricted CMV epitopes were used. Public signatures in TCR beta pointed to CMV infection and matching HLA type.

Only a few counts were recorded for this clonotype. Its antigen is as yet unknown. One entry per CDR3 protein, called by TCRdb with MiXCR from the reads. The data show 200,000 to 250,000 distinct CDR3 sequences, about 39% seen once. This CDR3 has 12 amino acids. Germline V lookup: CDR1 DFQATT, CDR2 SNEGSKA (reference sequence). V trimming: 7 bases; J trimming: 7 bases; junction bases outside the gene matches: 4. This clonotype was obtained from a human donor in good health (CMV status not recorded). Some clones in this sample may be carry-over from other donors' samples. The sequenced sample was CD8+ T cells from cultured PBMCs, obtained from culture after CMV antigen stimulation. J is TRBJ2-5 and V is TRBV20-1, with 12 positions matching TRBD2. CDR3 nucleotides: TGCAGTGATTCGACTAGCGGGGGGACCCAGTACTTC. Encoded protein: CSDSTSGGTQYF.